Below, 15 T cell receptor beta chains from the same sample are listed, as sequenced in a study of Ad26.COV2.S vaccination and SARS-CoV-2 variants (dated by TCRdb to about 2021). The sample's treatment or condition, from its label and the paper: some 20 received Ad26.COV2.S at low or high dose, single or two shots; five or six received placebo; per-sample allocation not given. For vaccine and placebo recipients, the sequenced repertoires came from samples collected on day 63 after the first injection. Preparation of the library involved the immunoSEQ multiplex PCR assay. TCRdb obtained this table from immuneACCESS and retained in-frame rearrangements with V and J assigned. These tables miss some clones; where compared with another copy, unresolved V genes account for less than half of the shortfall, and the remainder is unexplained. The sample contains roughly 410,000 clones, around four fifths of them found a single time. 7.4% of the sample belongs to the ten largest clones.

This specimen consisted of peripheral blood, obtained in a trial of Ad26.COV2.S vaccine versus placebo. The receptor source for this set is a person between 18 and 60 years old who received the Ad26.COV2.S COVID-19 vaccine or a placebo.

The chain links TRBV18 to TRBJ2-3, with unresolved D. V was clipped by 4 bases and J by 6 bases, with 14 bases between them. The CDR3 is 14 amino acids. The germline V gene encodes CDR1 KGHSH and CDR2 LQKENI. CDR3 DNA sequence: TGTGCCAGCTCACTTTCCCTTAGGGCGGATACGCAGTATTTT. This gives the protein CASSLSLRADTQYF.

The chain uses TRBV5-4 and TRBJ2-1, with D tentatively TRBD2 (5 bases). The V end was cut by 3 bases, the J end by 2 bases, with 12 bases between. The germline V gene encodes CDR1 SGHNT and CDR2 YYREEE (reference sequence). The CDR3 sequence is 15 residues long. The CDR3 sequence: CASSSWRGPYNEQFF. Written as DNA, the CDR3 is TGTGCCAGCAGCTCTTGGAGAGGGCCCTACAATGAGCAGTTCTTC.

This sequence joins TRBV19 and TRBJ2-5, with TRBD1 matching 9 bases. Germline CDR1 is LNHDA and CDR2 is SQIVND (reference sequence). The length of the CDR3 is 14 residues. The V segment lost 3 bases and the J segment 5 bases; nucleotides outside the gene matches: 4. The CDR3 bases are TGTGCCAGTAGTATTTGGGACAGGGTTGAGACCCAGTACTTC. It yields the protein CASSIWDRVETQYF.

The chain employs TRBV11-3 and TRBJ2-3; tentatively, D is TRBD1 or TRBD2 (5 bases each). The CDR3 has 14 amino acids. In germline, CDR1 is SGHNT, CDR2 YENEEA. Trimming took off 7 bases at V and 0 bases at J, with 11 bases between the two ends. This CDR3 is CASTERGSTDTQYF. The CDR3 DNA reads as TGTGCCAGCACTGAGAGGGGCAGCACAGATACGCAGTATTTT.

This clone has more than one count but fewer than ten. CDR3 sequence reads: CASSEARDNYGYTF. Written as DNA, the CDR3 is TGTGCCAGCAGTGAAGCGCGGGACAACTATGGCTACACCTTC. The chain employs TRBV2 and TRBJ1-2; D possibly corresponds to TRBD1 (5 bases). Germline loops: CDR1 SNHLY, CDR2 FYNNEI. CDR3 length: 14 residues. Trimming removed 0 bases from V and 2 bases from J, with 7 bases in between.

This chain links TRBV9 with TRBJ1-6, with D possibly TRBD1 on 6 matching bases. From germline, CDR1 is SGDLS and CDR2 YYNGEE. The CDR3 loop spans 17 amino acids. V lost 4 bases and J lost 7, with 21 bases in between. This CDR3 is CASSSQIGRTANSPLHF. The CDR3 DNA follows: TGTGCCAGCAGCTCCCAGATAGGACGGACAGCCAATTCACCCCTCCACTTT.

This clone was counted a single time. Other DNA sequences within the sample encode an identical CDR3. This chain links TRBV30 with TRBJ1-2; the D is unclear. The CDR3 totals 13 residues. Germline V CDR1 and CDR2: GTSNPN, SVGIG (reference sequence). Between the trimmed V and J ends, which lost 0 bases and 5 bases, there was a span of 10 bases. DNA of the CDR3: TGTGCCTGGAGTGTTGGGGTCGGGTATGGCTACACCTTC. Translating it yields CAWSVGVGYGYTF.

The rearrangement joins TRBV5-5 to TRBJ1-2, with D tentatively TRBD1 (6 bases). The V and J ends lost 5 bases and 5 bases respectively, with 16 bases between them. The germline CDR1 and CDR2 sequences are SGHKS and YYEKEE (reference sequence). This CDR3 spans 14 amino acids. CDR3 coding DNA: TGTGCCAGCAGGAATGGAGGGGGAGGATATGGCTACACCTTC. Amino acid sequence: CASRNGGGGYGYTF.

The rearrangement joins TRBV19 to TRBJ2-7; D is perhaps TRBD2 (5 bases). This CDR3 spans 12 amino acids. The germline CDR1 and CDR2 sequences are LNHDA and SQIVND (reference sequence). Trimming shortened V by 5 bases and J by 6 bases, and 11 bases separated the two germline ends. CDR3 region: CASSVLAGEQYF. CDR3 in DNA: TGTGCCAGTAGTGTGCTAGCAGGCGAGCAGTACTTC.

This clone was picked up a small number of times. The CDR3 nucleotides are TGTGCCAGCAGCAACTACGAGCAGTACTTC. Its translation is CASSNYEQYF. The chain couples TRBV28 to TRBJ2-7; D call uncertain. Germline V CDR1 and CDR2: MDHEN, SYDVKM. Trimming left V 6 bases short and J 3 bases short, with 3 bases between. The CDR3 is made up of 10 amino acids.

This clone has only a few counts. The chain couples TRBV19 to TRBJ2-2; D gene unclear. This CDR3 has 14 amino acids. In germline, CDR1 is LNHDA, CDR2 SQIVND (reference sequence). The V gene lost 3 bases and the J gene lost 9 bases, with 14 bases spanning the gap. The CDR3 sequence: CASSIYYRSRELFF. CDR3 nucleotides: TGTGCCAGTAGTATTTATTACCGGAGCCGGGAGCTGTTTTTT.

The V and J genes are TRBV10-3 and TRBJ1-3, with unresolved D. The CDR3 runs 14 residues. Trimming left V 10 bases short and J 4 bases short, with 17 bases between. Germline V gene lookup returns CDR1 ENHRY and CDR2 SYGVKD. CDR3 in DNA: TGTGCCACCGCAGTCCCCCTCCGGGGAAACACCATATATTTT. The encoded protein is CATAVPLRGNTIYF.

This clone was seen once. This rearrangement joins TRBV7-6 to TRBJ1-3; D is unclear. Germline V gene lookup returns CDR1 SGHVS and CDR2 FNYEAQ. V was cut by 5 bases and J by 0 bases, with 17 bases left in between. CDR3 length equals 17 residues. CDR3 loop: CASSPLGRVISGNTIYF. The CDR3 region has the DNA TGTGCCAGCAGCCCCCTCGGGAGAGTCATCTCTGGAAACACCATATATTTT. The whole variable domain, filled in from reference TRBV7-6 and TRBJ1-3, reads GAGVSQSPRYKVTKRGQDVALRCDPISGHVSLYWYRQALGQGPEFLTYFNYEAQQDKSGLPNDRFSAERPEGSISTLTIQRTEQRDSAMYRCASSPLGRVISGNTIYFGEGSWLTVV.

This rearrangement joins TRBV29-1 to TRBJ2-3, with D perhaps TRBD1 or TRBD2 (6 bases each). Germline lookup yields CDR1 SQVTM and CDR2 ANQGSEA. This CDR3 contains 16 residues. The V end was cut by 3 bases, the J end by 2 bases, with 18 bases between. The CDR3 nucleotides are TGCAGCGTTGACGGGGGCGGTAAAATTGTCACAGATACGCAGTATTTT. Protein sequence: CSVDGGGKIVTDTQYF.

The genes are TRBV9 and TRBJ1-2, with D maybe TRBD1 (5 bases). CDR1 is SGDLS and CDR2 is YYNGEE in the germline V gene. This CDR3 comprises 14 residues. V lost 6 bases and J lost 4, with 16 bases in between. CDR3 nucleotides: TGTGCCAGCACCCCTTCAGGGCTTGGCTATGGCTACACCTTC. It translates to CASTPSGLGYGYTF.